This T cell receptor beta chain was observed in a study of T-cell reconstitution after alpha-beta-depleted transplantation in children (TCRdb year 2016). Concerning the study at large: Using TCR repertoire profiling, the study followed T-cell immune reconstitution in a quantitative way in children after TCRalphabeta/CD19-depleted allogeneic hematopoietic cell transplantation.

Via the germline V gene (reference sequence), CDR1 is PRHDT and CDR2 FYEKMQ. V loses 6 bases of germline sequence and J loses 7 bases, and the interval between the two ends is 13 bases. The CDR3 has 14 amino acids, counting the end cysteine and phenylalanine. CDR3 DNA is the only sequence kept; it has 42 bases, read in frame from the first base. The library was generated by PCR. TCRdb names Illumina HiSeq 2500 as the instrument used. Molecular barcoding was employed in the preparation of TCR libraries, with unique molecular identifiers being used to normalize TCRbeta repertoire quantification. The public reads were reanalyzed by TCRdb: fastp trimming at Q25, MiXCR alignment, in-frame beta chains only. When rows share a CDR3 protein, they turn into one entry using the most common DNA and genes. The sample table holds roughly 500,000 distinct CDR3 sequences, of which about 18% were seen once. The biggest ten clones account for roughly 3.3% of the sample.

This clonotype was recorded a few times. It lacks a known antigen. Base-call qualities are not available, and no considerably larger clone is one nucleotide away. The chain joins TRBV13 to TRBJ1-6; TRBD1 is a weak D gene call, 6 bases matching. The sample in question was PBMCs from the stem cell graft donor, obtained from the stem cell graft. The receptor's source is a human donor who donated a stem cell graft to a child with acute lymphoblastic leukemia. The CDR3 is CASRPRGQNSPLHF. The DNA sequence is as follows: TGTGCCAGCAGGCCACGGGGGCAAAATTCACCCCTCCACTTT.